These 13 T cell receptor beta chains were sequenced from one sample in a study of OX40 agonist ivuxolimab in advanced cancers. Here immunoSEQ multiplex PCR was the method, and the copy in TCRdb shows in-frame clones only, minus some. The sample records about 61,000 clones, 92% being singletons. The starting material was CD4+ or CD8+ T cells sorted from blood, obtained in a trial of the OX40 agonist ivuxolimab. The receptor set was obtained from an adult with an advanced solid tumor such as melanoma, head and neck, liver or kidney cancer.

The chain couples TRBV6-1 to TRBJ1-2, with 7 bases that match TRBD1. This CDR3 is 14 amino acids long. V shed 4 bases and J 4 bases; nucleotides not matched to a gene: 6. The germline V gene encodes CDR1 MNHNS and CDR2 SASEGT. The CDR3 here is CASSVGQAVYGYTF. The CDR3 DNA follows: TGTGCCAGCAGTGTAGGACAGGCGGTCTATGGCTACACCTTC.

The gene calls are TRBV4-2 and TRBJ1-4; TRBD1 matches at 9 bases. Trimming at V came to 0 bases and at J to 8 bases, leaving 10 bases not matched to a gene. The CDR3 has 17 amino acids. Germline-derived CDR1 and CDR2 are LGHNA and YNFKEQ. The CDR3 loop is CASSQDFFGTGIEKLFF. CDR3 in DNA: TGTGCCAGCAGCCAAGATTTTTTCGGGACAGGGATCGAAAAACTGTTTTTT.

The chain's CDR3 is CASSQDQLFPYGYTF. For the CDR3, the DNA is TGTGCCAGCAGCCAAGATCAGCTTTTCCCCTATGGCTACACCTTC. This chain connects TRBV4-2 to TRBJ1-2; D remains ambiguous. This CDR3 region has 15 residues. Germline CDR1 LGHNA, CDR2 YNFKEQ. Trimming removed 0 bases from V and 4 bases from J, with 12 bases in between.

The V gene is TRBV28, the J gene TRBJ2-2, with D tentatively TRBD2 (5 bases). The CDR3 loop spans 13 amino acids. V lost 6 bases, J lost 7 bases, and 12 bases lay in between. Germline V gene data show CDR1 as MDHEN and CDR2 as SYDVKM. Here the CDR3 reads CASSNLRGGELFF. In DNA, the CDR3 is TGTGCCAGCAGCAACCTCCGGGGCGGGGAGCTGTTTTTT.

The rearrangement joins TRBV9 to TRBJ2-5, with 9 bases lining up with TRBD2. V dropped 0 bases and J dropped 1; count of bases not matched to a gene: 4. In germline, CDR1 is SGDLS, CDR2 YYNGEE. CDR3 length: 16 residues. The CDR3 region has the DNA TGTGCCAGCAGCGTAGTGGCGGGAGGGGCCCAAGAGACCCAGTACTTC. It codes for CASSVVAGGAQETQYF.

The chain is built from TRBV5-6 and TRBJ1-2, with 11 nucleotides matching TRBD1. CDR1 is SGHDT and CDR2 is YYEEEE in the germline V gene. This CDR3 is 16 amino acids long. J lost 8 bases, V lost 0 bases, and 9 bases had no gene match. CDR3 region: CASSLGTGGLWIGYTF. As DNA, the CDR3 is TGTGCCAGCAGCTTGGGGACAGGGGGCCTTTGGATAGGCTACACCTTC.

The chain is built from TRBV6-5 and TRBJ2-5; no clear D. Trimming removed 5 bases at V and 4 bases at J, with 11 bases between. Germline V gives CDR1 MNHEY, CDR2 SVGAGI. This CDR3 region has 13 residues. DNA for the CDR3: TGTGCCAGCAGTCTCCACCTTAGAGAGACCCAGTACTTC. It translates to CASSLHLRETQYF.

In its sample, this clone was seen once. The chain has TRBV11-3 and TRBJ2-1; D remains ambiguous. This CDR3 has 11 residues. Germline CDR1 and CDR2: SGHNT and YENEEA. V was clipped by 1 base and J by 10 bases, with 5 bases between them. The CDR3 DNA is TGTGCCAGCAGCTTAGCCCTGGAGCAGTTCTTC. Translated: CASSLALEQFF.

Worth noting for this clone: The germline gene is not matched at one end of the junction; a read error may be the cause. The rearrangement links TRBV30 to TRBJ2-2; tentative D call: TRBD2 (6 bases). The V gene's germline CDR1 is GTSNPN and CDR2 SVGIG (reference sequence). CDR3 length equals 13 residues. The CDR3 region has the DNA TGTGCCTGGAGTGGTGAGGGGCCCGGGGGGCTGTTTTTT. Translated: CAWSGEGPGGLFF.

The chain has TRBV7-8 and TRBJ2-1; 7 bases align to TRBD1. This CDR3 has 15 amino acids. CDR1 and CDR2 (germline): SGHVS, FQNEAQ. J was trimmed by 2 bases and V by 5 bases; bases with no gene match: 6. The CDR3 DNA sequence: TGTGCCAGCAGCGACCGGGACAGCGCCTACAATGAGCAGTTCTTC. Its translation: CASSDRDSAYNEQFF.

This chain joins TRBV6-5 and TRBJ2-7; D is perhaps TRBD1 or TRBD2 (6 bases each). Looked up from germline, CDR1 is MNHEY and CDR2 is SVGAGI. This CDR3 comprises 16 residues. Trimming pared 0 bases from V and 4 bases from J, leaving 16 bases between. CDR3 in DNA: TGTGCCAGCAGTTACTCTTTCGAGGGGGGAGGTTACGAGCAGTACTTC. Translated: CASSYSFEGGGYEQYF.

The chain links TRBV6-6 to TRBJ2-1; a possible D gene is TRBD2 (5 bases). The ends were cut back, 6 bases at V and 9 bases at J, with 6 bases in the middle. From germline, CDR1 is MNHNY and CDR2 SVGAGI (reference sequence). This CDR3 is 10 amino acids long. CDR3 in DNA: TGTGCCAGCAGCGAGGGTGAGCAGTTCTTC. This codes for CASSEGEQFF.

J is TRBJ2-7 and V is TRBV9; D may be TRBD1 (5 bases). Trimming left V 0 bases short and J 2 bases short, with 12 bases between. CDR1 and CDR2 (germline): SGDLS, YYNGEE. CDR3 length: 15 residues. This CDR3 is CASSVGSQGAYEQYF. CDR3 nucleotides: TGTGCCAGCAGCGTAGGGAGTCAGGGCGCCTACGAGCAGTACTTC.